The clone carrying this T cell receptor (beta chain) was counted at least ten times. The data originate from a study of CD8 T cells in ankylosing spondylitis. The V gene lost 5 bases and the J gene lost 0 bases, with 12 bases spanning the gap. The CDR3 extends over 15 amino acids. The germline CDR1 and CDR2 sequences are SGHRS and YFSETQ. One entry per CDR3 protein, called by TCRdb with MiXCR from the 5' RACE reads. The table includes some 140,000 distinct CDR3 sequences, 11% detected once. The source of this sequence is a female donor with ankylosing spondylitis or in good health (not recorded which). Sample: blood, either unsorted or a sorted T cell fraction (not recorded which). The rearrangement uses TRBV5-1 and TRBJ2-1; a possible D gene is TRBD2 (6 bases). The CDR3 sequence: CASRIAVSSYNEQFF. CDR3 nucleotide sequence: TGCGCCAGCAGAATAGCGGTAAGCTCCTACAATGAGCAGTTCTTC. Filled out from reference TRBV5-1 and TRBJ2-1, the complete variable domain reads KAGVTQTPRYLIKTRGQQVTLSCSPISGHRSVSWYQQTPGQGLQFLFEYFSETQRNKGNFPGRFSGRQFSNSRSEMNVSTLELGDSALYLCASRIAVSSYNEQFFGPGTRLTVL.